The following is a T cell receptor beta chain sequence with its context. This sample is part of a study of shared clonotypes between healthy human individuals. Germline V CDR1 and CDR2: MGHRA, YSYEKL. Losses at the gene ends were 6 bases for V and 0 bases for J; bases not matched to a gene: 8. The CDR3 totals 16 residues. TCRdb's copy holds only in-frame clones and misses some; the assay was immunoSEQ multiplex PCR. The repertoire holds about 640,000 clones, roughly 70% seen once, with approximately 1.8% in the top ten. The chain joins TRBV4-1 to TRBJ1-2, with 9 bases lining up with TRBD1. This receptor was taken from a woman aged 25 to 39 in good health. The sample consisted of memory CD4+ T cells sorted from blood. Subset defined: CD45RA-negative fraction. CDR3 region: CASRPGQGLSNYGYTF. CDR3 bases: TGCGCCAGCAGACCGGGACAGGGACTATCTAACTATGGCTACACCTTC.